This T cell receptor beta chain was captured in a study of neurological immune-mediated disorders. Study information: Relapsing-remitting patients made up most of the 34 multiple sclerosis patients, and secondary progressive patients made up 3. Findings and limits, study-wide: Among 34 multiple sclerosis patients, 18 had repertoires that phylogenetic grouping placed in one related-CDR3 cluster, a possible signature. Sharing of CDR3 amino acid sequences among expanded clones across subjects was absent, suggesting private repertoires in all groups.

V shed 5 bases, J shed 5 bases, and the junction held 2 bases outside the gene matches. The CDR3 extends over 12 amino acids. Per germline, CDR1 SEHNR and CDR2 FQNEAQ (reference sequence). TCRdb ran MiXCR on the 5' RACE reads and lists one entry per CDR3 protein. The sample holds under 35,000 distinct CDR3 sequences, 1.5% seen once. This clonotype was seen ten or more times. No antigen is known for it. A total of 2 million PBMCs stored at -80 degrees C provided the unsorted libraries. Sequencing was performed on PBMCs. The genes are TRBV7-9 and TRBJ1-2; TRBD1 aligns across 7 bases. The receptor was isolated from a woman under 40 with multiple sclerosis. CDR3 residues: CASSRTGYGYTF. Written as DNA, the CDR3 is TGTGCCAGCAGCAGGACAGGATATGGCTACACCTTC.